This TCR beta chain was captured by sequencing in a study of blood T cell repertoires in COVID-19 (dated by TCRdb to the early 2020s). Notes on the research overall: Samples covering the acute and convalescent phases of COVID-19 were provided by collaborators in the United States, Italy and Spain. The prospective study material was composed of cDNA or gDNA derived from T cells, B-cell-depleted T cells, or PBMCs. Deeply sampled blood TCRbeta repertoires from subjects exposed to, actively infected with, or recovered from COVID-19 were included in the dataset. The repertoires were released in a freely available public database meant as a resource for research on the immune response to SARS-CoV-2. The samples were drawn from the first 160 participants of the ongoing ImmuneRACE study and from about 1,200 subjects provided by 6 global collaborators. Sample metadata almost always included a de-identified subject ID, COVID-19 status, age in years and sex. Where available, HLA class I and class II types were obtained from metadata supplied by the sample provider rather than from assay-based typing.

TCRbeta CDR3 regions were amplified from genomic DNA by means of the immunoSEQ Assay, a bias-controlled multiplex PCR. Turning to the authors' computational methods: Within the assay, amplification of reference gene primers was used to estimate how many nucleated cells each sample contained. To quantify the absolute abundance of each unique TCRbeta CDR3 rearrangement, sequence reads were collapsed and filtered. Productive Simpson clonality was computed per sample as the square root of Simpson's diversity index over productive rearrangements. TCRdb's version of the immuneACCESS table is confined to in-frame rearrangements and falls short of the full clone set. An unresolved V gene accounts for under half of the shortfall where checked; the remainder is of unknown origin. That table supplies the V and J calls and clone size; D and trimming were determined from the DNA. The sample has 45,000 to 55,000 clones on record, about 88% of them singletons. Together, the top ten hold 4.4% of the sample.

The CDR3 runs 14 residues from the cysteine to the phenylalanine. The sequence is cut down to CDR3 DNA, 42 bases in frame from base 1. The germline V gene (reference sequence) specifies LNHDA as CDR1 and SQIVND as CDR2. V is pruned by 3 bases and J by 5 bases, leaving 2 bases of the junction without a gene match. Whole blood was collected in K2EDTA tubes by collaborating institutions according to the institutions' own protocols. Collaborator samples were shipped for TCRbeta analysis as frozen whole blood, isolated PBMCs, or DNA extracted from either sample type. Turning to this clone: The antigen it recognizes is unknown. It has no much larger one-base neighbor in the sample; base qualities were not kept.

Study-level results and caveats: The quantity of clinical and demographic metadata differed by source and by participant and was supplied without curation.

This receptor was identified in a man over 45 with active COVID-19. This chain is built from TRBV19 and TRBJ2-5; 11 of the junction bases match TRBD1. Sequences were obtained from peripheral blood. The encoded CDR3 is CASSIGQGAETQYF. The nucleotide sequence reads TGTGCCAGTAGTATCGGACAGGGGGCGGAGACCCAGTACTTC. This CDR3, with the reference TRBV19 and TRBJ2-5 proteins standing in past its ends, gives the full variable domain DGGITQSPKYLFRKEGQNVTLSCEQNLNHDAMYWYRQDPGQGLRLIYYSQIVNDFQKGDIAEGYSVSREKKESFPLTVTSAQKNPTAFYLCASSIGQGAETQYFGPGTRLLVL.